The T cell receptor (beta chain) under discussion was sequenced for a study of T cell responses to AZD1222 COVID-19 vaccine. With regard to this clone: As yet, its antigen is unknown.

Clones were sequenced by immunoSEQ multiplex PCR, and TCRdb holds only the in-frame ones, with some missing. The repertoire holds 130,000 or so clones, with about 88% as singletons. Trimming took off 5 bases at V and 5 bases at J, with 12 bases between the two ends. The CDR3 sequence is 13 residues long. From germline, CDR1 is SGHTA and CDR2 FQGTGA. Study observations and caveats: Reportedly, close to half of spike-specific TCRs are directed against unmutated variant regions. The span of vaccine-associated CD4 TCRs extended across spike, with dominance at 160-218 and 743-854. In a largely white British group with more females than males, clonal diversity was possibly underestimated. Repertoire sampling happened only post peak T cell response.

The receptor's source is an adult who received the AZD1222 COVID-19 vaccine. The source was peripheral blood, collected 28 days after the second AZD1222 dose. The chain combines TRBV7-3 with TRBJ1-1; D uncertain. CDR3 bases: TGTGCCAGCAGCCCTAGCATGATGACTGAAGCTTTCTTT. Amino acid sequence: CASSPSMMTEAFF.